A selection of T cell receptor beta chains follows, all from one sample in a study of cytomegalovirus exposure and HLA in healthy donors. Here immunoSEQ multiplex PCR was the method, and the copy in TCRdb shows in-frame clones only, minus some. The data contain 150,000 to 200,000 clones, approximately 79% of them singletons. Sequencing was performed on PBMCs. The receptors originated from a man aged 40-49 years in good health and CMV-seropositive. CDR3s include the opening cysteine and the closing phenylalanine or tryptophan. The order of the fields is J gene, V gene, clone size, D gene, CDR3 DNA, CDR3 protein. A D gene is named only where the DNA matches it firmly. Some rows have no size entry. The others give once, few or many, or a class for an expanded clone.

J: TRBJ2-1; V: TRBV4-1; size: NA; D: NA; DNA: TGCGCCAGCAGCCGAGGCAGCTCCTACAATGAGCAGTTCTTC; CDR3: CASSRGSSYNEQFF
J: TRBJ2-7; V: TRBV28; size: NA; D: TRBD2; DNA: TGTGCCAGCAGCACCATGCTAGCGGCAATCTACGAGCAGTACTTC; CDR3: CASSTMLAAIYEQYF
J: TRBJ1-1; V: TRBV5-1; size: NA; D: NA; DNA: TGCGCCAGCAGCTTTTCTTCAGGGAACACTGAAGCTTTCTTT; CDR3: CASSFSSGNTEAFF
J: TRBJ1-2; V: TRBV28; size: NA; D: NA; DNA: TGTGCCAGCAGCCGGGCAGGGTATGGCTACACCTTC; CDR3: CASSRAGYGYTF
J: TRBJ1-2; V: TRBV29-1; size: NA; D: NA; DNA: TGCAGCGTGGCCTATGGCTACACCTTC; CDR3: CSVAYGYTF
J: TRBJ2-7; V: TRBV4-1; size: NA; D: NA; DNA: TGCGCCAGCAGCCAAAATACCGGGACTGACGCTACGAAGCAGTACTTC; CDR3: CASSQNTGTDATKQYF
J: TRBJ2-7; V: TRBV5-1; size: NA; D: NA; DNA: TGCGCCAGCAGCGCCCCCGAGGGCGTCTACGAGCAGTACTTC; CDR3: CASSAPEGVYEQYF
J: TRBJ2-5; V: TRBV9; size: NA; D: NA; DNA: TGTGCCAGCAGCGTAGGAACGGGAATGGGATTACAAGAGACCCAGTACTTC; CDR3: CASSVGTGMGLQETQYF
J: TRBJ2-7; V: TRBV6-5; size: NA; D: NA; DNA: TGTGCCAGTAAAAGGGATCCGGACACCTACGAGCAGTACTTC; CDR3: CASKRDPDTYEQYF
J: TRBJ2-7; V: TRBV5-6; size: NA; D: TRBD1; DNA: TGTGCCAGCAGCTTGGTTGGGACAGGAGGCTACGAGCAGTACTTC; CDR3: CASSLVGTGGYEQYF
J: TRBJ1-4; V: TRBV7-9; size: NA; D: TRBD1; DNA: TGTGCCAGCAGCTCGCAGGGGGGAGGAGAAAAACTGTTTTTT; CDR3: CASSSQGGGEKLFF
J: TRBJ1-1; V: TRBV28; size: NA; D: TRBD1; DNA: TGTGCCAGCAGCGGCAGGGGGACCGAAGCTTTCTTT; CDR3: CASSGRGTEAFF
J: TRBJ2-3; V: TRBV25-1; size: NA; D: NA; DNA: TGTGCCAGCAGTGGGGACACCCTAGGTGATACGCAGTATTTT; CDR3: CASSGDTLGDTQYF
J: TRBJ2-1; V: TRBV30; size: NA; D: TRBD2; DNA: TGTGCCTACCAAGGAGCGGGAGAAGGTAATGAGCAGTTCTTC; CDR3: CAYQGAGEGNEQFF
J: TRBJ2-3; V: TRBV11-3; size: NA; D: TRBD2; DNA: TGTGCCAGCAGCTCCAGACTAGCGGGAGTCACAGATACGCAGTATTTT; CDR3: CASSSRLAGVTDTQYF
J: TRBJ2-7; V: TRBV18; size: NA; D: NA; DNA: TGTGCCAGCTCATCCCCCGCTGGGGAGCAGTGCTTC; CDR3: CASSSPAGEQCF
J: TRBJ2-1; V: TRBV18; size: NA; D: TRBD1; DNA: TGTGCCAGCTCACCACCGAATGGGGACAGGGGCCATGAGCAGTTCTTC; CDR3: CASSPPNGDRGHEQFF
J: TRBJ2-7; V: TRBV9; size: NA; D: TRBD1; DNA: TGTGCCAGCAGCGTAGGGGACAGGGTTAGCGAGCAGTACTTC; CDR3: CASSVGDRVSEQYF
J: TRBJ2-1; V: TRBV5-1; size: NA; D: TRBD2; DNA: TGCGCCAGCAGCTTGAGCGGGAGGACTGAGCAGTTCTTC; CDR3: CASSLSGRTEQFF
J: TRBJ1-6; V: TRBV5-1; size: few; D: NA; DNA: TGCGCCAGCAGCTTTGGGGCAGCAAGTCATGATAATTCACCCCTCCACTTT; CDR3: CASSFGAASHDNSPLHF
J: TRBJ2-7; V: TRBV30; size: NA; D: NA; DNA: TGTGCCTGGAGATTGCGACCGTCGGGCGAGCAGTACTTC; CDR3: CAWRLRPSGEQYF
J: TRBJ2-5; V: TRBV7-9; size: NA; D: TRBD1; DNA: TGTGCCAGCAGCCCAAGACAGGGGAGAGAGACCCAGTACTTC; CDR3: CASSPRQGRETQYF
J: TRBJ2-7; V: TRBV6-1; size: many; D: NA; DNA: TGTGCCAGCAGTGAACATTCAGGGTATTCCTACGAGCAGTACTTC; CDR3: CASSEHSGYSYEQYF
J: TRBJ2-7; V: TRBV7-2; size: NA; D: NA; DNA: TGTGCCAGCAGCCACCTCGCAGATCGCCCCCACGAGCAGTACTTC; CDR3: CASSHLADRPHEQYF
J: TRBJ1-1; V: TRBV4-1; size: NA; D: NA; DNA: TGCGCCAGCAGCCAAGACAGGGTTTGGACTGAAGCTTTCTTT; CDR3: CASSQDRVWTEAFF
J: TRBJ2-5; V: TRBV5-1; size: NA; D: NA; DNA: TGCGCCAGCAGCTTACCAGGCGCGGAGACCCAGTACTTC; CDR3: CASSLPGAETQYF
J: TRBJ2-7; V: TRBV28; size: few; D: TRBD1; DNA: TGTGCCAGCAGTCCACTGGTCCCGGGACAGGGGTACGAGCAGTACTTC; CDR3: CASSPLVPGQGYEQYF
J: TRBJ1-4; V: TRBV5-4; size: NA; D: NA; DNA: TGTGCCAGCAGCTCTACCGGAGGGGGAGGGGATGAAAAACTGTTTTTT; CDR3: CASSSTGGGGDEKLFF
J: TRBJ2-7; V: TRBV7-9; size: NA; D: NA; DNA: TGTGCCACTTCAAGGAGCTCCTACGAGCAGTACTTC; CDR3: CATSRSSYEQYF
J: TRBJ1-5; V: TRBV7-9; size: few; D: NA; DNA: TGTGCCAGCAGCCCGGACTGGGATCAGCCCCAGCATTTT; CDR3: CASSPDWDQPQHF
J: TRBJ2-1; V: TRBV29-1; size: NA; D: TRBD2; DNA: TGCAGCGTCCTCGGGAGGCTCTACAATGAGCAGTTCTTC; CDR3: CSVLGRLYNEQFF
J: TRBJ1-6; V: TRBV5-1; size: NA; D: NA; DNA: TGCGCCAGCAGCTTGGCCGTCGGGTCCAATTCACCCCTCCACTTT; CDR3: CASSLAVGSNSPLHF
J: TRBJ2-1; V: TRBV5-1; size: NA; D: TRBD2; DNA: TGCGCCAGCAGCTTGGGACTAGCGGGGTCTGTCGATGAGCAGTTCTTC; CDR3: CASSLGLAGSVDEQFF
J: TRBJ1-1; V: TRBV28; size: NA; D: TRBD1; DNA: TGTGCCAGCAGTATATTACAGGGGAACACTAAAGCTTTCTTT; CDR3: CASSILQGNTKAFF
J: TRBJ2-1; V: TRBV19; size: NA; D: TRBD2; DNA: TGTGCCAGTAGTGGAGCGGGGGATCACAATGAGCAGTTCTTC; CDR3: CASSGAGDHNEQFF
J: TRBJ2-1; V: TRBV12-5; size: NA; D: NA; DNA: TGTGCTAGTGGTTCTCCGGAGGATCCGTCCTACAATGAGCAGTTCTTC; CDR3: CASGSPEDPSYNEQFF
J: TRBJ2-3; V: TRBV5-1; size: NA; D: NA; DNA: TGCGCCAGCAGCTTCTCCCGGCGGAGCACAGATACGCAGTATTTT; CDR3: CASSFSRRSTDTQYF
J: TRBJ1-3; V: TRBV7-3; size: NA; D: NA; DNA: TGTGCCAGCAGCCCCAAGGGCGGGGGCGGAAACACCATATATTTT; CDR3: CASSPKGGGGNTIYF
J: TRBJ2-7; V: TRBV30; size: NA; D: NA; DNA: TGTGCCTGGAGTCCCTACAGCGAGCAGTACTTC; CDR3: CAWSPYSEQYF
J: TRBJ2-3; V: TRBV5-1; size: NA; D: NA; DNA: TGCGCCAGCAGCTTGGCAGCGCGCACAGATACGCAGTATTTT; CDR3: CASSLAARTDTQYF
J: TRBJ2-7; V: TRBV19; size: NA; D: TRBD1; DNA: TGTGCCAGTAGTACCCAAGACGGGACAGGGATCGAGCAGTACTTC; CDR3: CASSTQDGTGIEQYF
J: TRBJ2-1; V: TRBV10-3; size: NA; D: NA; DNA: TGTGCCATCAGTGACCCTACGGAGAGGGTGGGAGAGCAGTTCTTC; CDR3: CAISDPTERVGEQFF
J: TRBJ2-6; V: TRBV5-1; size: NA; D: NA; DNA: TGCGCCAGCTCCTGGGGGGACGTCTCTGGGGCCAACGGCCTGACTTTC; CDR3: CASSWGDVSGANGLTF
J: TRBJ1-2; V: TRBV13; size: NA; D: NA; DNA: TGTGCCAGCAGCTTAACGGAGGGGCTAGACTATGGCTACACCTTC; CDR3: CASSLTEGLDYGYTF
J: TRBJ1-1; V: TRBV19; size: NA; D: NA; DNA: TGTGCCAGTAGTATAGTGGGCAGACTCGAGGGCAACACTGAAGCTTTCTTT; CDR3: CASSIVGRLEGNTEAFF
J: TRBJ2-1; V: TRBV5-1; size: NA; D: TRBD2; DNA: TGCGCCAGCAGCTTACTAGCGGGAAGCAAAGAGCAGTTCTTC; CDR3: CASSLLAGSKEQFF